This T cell receptor (beta chain) was captured in a study of blood T cells in healthy people across ages. In the case of this clonotype: Its antigen remains unidentified. One junction end does not reproduce the germline sequence, and a read error may be involved.

Germline values: CDR1 SGHTA, CDR2 FQGNSA. The CDR3 is made up of 14 amino acids. Individuals who donated were healthy Caucasians from Russia aged roughly 6 to 100. Per-sample yields of isolated PBMCs were at least 7 million. Then a second PCR, running about 7 to 11 cycles, was carried out with a sample-barcoded 5' primer and a J-beta primer mix. TCRdb analysed the 5' RACE reads with MiXCR anew, one entry per CDR3 protein. The profile covers about 640,000 distinct CDR3 sequences, with roughly 58% appearing a single time and 30% to 40% taken by the ten largest. General study points: Per million T cells, TCR beta diversity dropped about linearly as age rose. The study lacked donor CMV status, which possibly confounded expanded clonotype changes.

The receptor was derived from a man in his sixties in good health. The material sequenced was blood. The rearrangement links TRBV7-2 to TRBJ2-4, with TRBD2 matching 11 bases. The J call may not be correct, given that the DNA end is closer to TRBJ2-5. CDR3 residues: CACSPGLAVETQYF. CDR3 coding DNA: TGTGCCTGCAGCCCGGGACTAGCGGTCGAGACCCAGTACTTC.